The 24 T cell receptor beta chains below all came from one sample that was sequenced in a study of T cells expressing NK-cell markers (dated by TCRdb to 2018 to 2020). Libraries came from 5' RACE. The reads were generated on an Illumina HiSeq 2000. Reprocessed by TCRdb, the reads give a single entry per CDR3 protein sequence, without DNA. The table of this sample itemizes 150,000 or so distinct CDR3 sequences. Roughly 20% of the sample belongs to the ten largest clones. The sequenced material came from blood T cells: a sorted CD56 or NKG2C T cell subset, CD4+ or CD8+ T cells, or bulk PBMC T cells (not recorded which). The receptor source for this set is a woman aged 18-70 years in good health.

V gene TRBV7-2 combines with J gene TRBJ1-1; TCRdb returns TRBD1, unconfirmable since there is no DNA. The CDR3 has 14 residues. Germline assignment: CDR1 SGHTA and CDR2 FQGNSA. The CDR3 sequence: CASSIRQGDTEAFF.

V usage is TRBV29-1 and J usage is TRBJ1-1. Germline CDR1 reads SQVTM; CDR2 reads ANQGSEA. The CDR3 loop spans 14 amino acids. The CDR3 is CSVAGFHEDTEAFF.

V usage is TRBV29-1 and J usage is TRBJ2-7; TCRdb's assignment of TRBD1 cannot be checked, as there is no DNA. This CDR3 is built from 11 residues. Germline V gene data show CDR1 as SQVTM and CDR2 as ANQGSEA. The CDR3 region is CSVIQGFEQYF.

This chain connects TRBV28 to TRBJ2-1; the D call from TCRdb, TRBD2, cannot be confirmed without DNA. CDR3 size: 18 residues. Germline CDR1 and CDR2: MDHEN and SYDVKM. CDR3: CASSTPSLGGRANNEQFF.

V and J are TRBV12-3 or TRBV12-4 and TRBJ1-5. There are 12 residues in the CDR3. The CDR3 loop is CASRRVGQPQHF.

The gene calls are TRBV3-1 and TRBJ2-1; TCRdb outputs TRBD1, but without DNA this stays unchecked. The germline V gene encodes CDR1 LGHDT and CDR2 YNNKEL (reference sequence). The CDR3 is made up of 17 amino acids. The CDR3 reads CASSQDRGNRAYNEQFF.

This sequence joins TRBV6-5 and TRBJ1-6; TCRdb proposes TRBD1, but this gene call is untestable without DNA. This CDR3 has 16 residues. Germline V CDR1 and CDR2: MNHEY, SVGAGI. The CDR3 loop reads CASSYDVGQGNSPLHF.

The CDR3 here is CASSVRDRGWELETQYF. The chain is built from TRBV9 and TRBJ2-5; TCRdb's D call of TRBD1 is untestable without DNA. This CDR3 spans 17 amino acids. Germline-derived CDR1 and CDR2 are SGDLS and YYNGEE.

V is TRBV5-1 and J is TRBJ2-4; checking the TCRdb D call of TRBD1 is not possible without DNA. CDR3 length: 13 amino acids. Germline V gives CDR1 SGHRS, CDR2 YFSETQ. Here the CDR3 reads CASSLEDGDIQYF.

The CDR3 spells CASSLVSGGAHEQFF. This sequence joins TRBV11-1 and TRBJ2-1; absent DNA, TCRdb's TRBD2 call cannot be checked. Germline assignment: CDR1 SGHAT and CDR2 FQDESV (reference sequence). The CDR3 spans 15 residues. Supplemented by reference TRBV11-1 and TRBJ2-1, the full variable domain reads EAEVAQSPRYKITEKSQAVAFWCDPISGHATLYWYRQILGQGPELLVQFQDESVVDDSQLPKDRFSAERLKGVDSTLKIQPAELGDSAMYLCASSLVSGGAHEQFFGPGTRLTVL.

The V and J genes are TRBV20-1 and TRBJ2-3; the D gene TCRdb calls, TRBD2, cannot be checked with no DNA. CDR1 is DFQATT, CDR2 SNEGSKA, per germline (reference sequence). The CDR3 totals 13 residues. CDR3 protein: CSARDPPLAPQYF.

This chain connects TRBV3-1 to TRBJ2-7; absent DNA, TCRdb's TRBD1 call cannot be checked. Germline CDR1 LGHDT, CDR2 YNNKEL (reference sequence). The CDR3 runs to 15 residues. CDR3 sequence: CASSPAWATAYEQYF.

The gene calls are TRBV9 and TRBJ2-4; TCRdb designates TRBD2, a call that cannot be tested without DNA. Germline lookup yields CDR1 SGDLS and CDR2 YYNGEE. The CDR3 loop spans 15 amino acids. The CDR3 spells CASTRGEVGKNIQYF.

J is TRBJ2-5 and V is TRBV5-1; TCRdb calls TRBD1, which cannot be checked without DNA. From germline, CDR1 is SGHRS and CDR2 YFSETQ. The CDR3 spans 12 residues. CDR3 amino acids: CASSTGSETQYF.

This chain joins TRBV5-5 and TRBJ2-3; checking the TCRdb D call of TRBD2 is not possible without DNA. The CDR3 covers 17 residues. Germline lookup yields CDR1 SGHKS and CDR2 YYEKEE (reference sequence). This chain's CDR3 is CASSLVGFGGGTDTQYF.

The J gene is TRBJ2-5, the V gene TRBV11-2; the D call of TRBD1 rests on TCRdb alone, since no DNA is present to check it. The CDR3 is 15 residues long. Germline V CDR1 and CDR2: SGHAT, FQNNGV. The CDR3 reads CASSSGYGIQETQYF.

The chain uses TRBV7-2 and TRBJ2-5; TCRdb names TRBD1, which stays unverified in the absence of DNA. CDR3 size: 14 residues. Looked up from germline, CDR1 is SGHTA and CDR2 is FQGNSA. CDR3: CASSQEASQETQYF.

V is TRBV4-1 and J is TRBJ1-1; checking the TCRdb D call of TRBD1 is not possible without DNA. This CDR3 region has 13 residues. The germline CDR1 and CDR2 sequences are MGHRA and YSYEKL. The CDR3 loop reads CASSRAGGTEAFF.

This chain joins TRBV7-8 and TRBJ2-3. The CDR3 consists of 15 residues. Germline lookup yields CDR1 SGHVS and CDR2 FQNEAQ. The CDR3 loop reads CASSFTATSTDTQYF.

V and J are TRBV20-1 and TRBJ2-1; TCRdb's assignment of TRBD2 cannot be checked, as there is no DNA. This CDR3 is 15 amino acids long. Germline CDR1 reads DFQATT; CDR2 reads SNEGSKA (reference sequence). This CDR3 reads CSANLIAGGYNEQFF.

This sequence joins TRBV10-3 and TRBJ2-1; with no DNA, the TCRdb D assignment of TRBD2 cannot be verified. The CDR3 contains 12 residues. Looked up from germline, CDR1 is ENHRY and CDR2 is SYGVKD. CDR3 sequence reads: CASMTSGNEQFF.

The chain has TRBV11-3 and TRBJ2-7; TCRdb proposes TRBD2, but this gene call is untestable without DNA. Germline V gene sequence: CDR1 SGHNT, CDR2 YENEEA. The CDR3 is 13 amino acids. This chain's CDR3 is CASSAGTLDEQYF.

V and J are TRBV3-1 and TRBJ2-2; TCRdb picks TRBD2, but there is no DNA to check that call. The germline V gene encodes CDR1 LGHDT and CDR2 YNNKEL (reference sequence). The CDR3 is 16 amino acids. The CDR3 spells CASLTSGGTNTGELFF. The variable domain in full, completed from reference TRBV3-1 and TRBJ2-2, reads DTAVSQTPKYLVTQMGNDKSIKCEQNLGHDTMYWYKQDSKKFLKIMFSYNNKELIINETVPNRFSPKSPDKAHLNLHINSLELGDSAVYFCASLTSGGTNTGELFFGEGSRLTVL.

This chain uses TRBV2 with TRBJ2-7. The CDR3 spans 11 residues. Germline CDR1 is SNHLY and CDR2 is FYNNEI. This chain's CDR3 is CASSENREQYF.